Ten or more counts support the clone carrying this TCR beta chain. Hyperthyroidism patients were newly diagnosed, had disease duration under 2 months, and were aged 18 to 65 years. Clinical symptoms, serum thyroxine and TRAb, thyroid ultrasound and orbital computed tomography together formed the diagnostic basis. This specimen comes from a study of T cells in Graves' hyperthyroidism and ophthalmopathy. The CDR3 regions of TCR beta were amplified from RNA transcripts. The HTBI primer set served for first-round RT-PCR of the TCR CDR3. TCRdb re-called the multiplex PCR reads through MiXCR, storing one row per CDR3 protein. Of a few hundred thousand distinct CDR3 sequences listed, approximately 12% were seen once; the top ten hold around 20%. The V and J ends lost 0 bases and 0 bases respectively, with 6 bases between them. Per germline, CDR1 GTSNPN and CDR2 SVGIG (reference sequence). This CDR3 has 13 residues.

Sequenced: blood. This chain connects TRBV30 to TRBJ2-7, with D uncertain. This TCR was recovered from a man aged 25 to 40 with Graves' hyperthyroidism that later progressed to Graves' ophthalmopathy. The CDR3 sequence: CAWSVGYSYEQYF. CDR3 DNA: TGTGCCTGGAGTGTGGGCTACTCCTACGAGCAGTACTTC.